These 5 T cell receptor beta chains came from one sample sequenced in a study of cytomegalovirus exposure and HLA in healthy donors (dated by TCRdb to between 2016 and 2019). To prepare the library, the immunoSEQ multiplex PCR assay was applied. TCRdb mirrors the immuneACCESS table, restricted to in-frame sequences. Some clones are absent from its copies; in checked studies, under half trace to an unresolved V gene, and the reason for the others is unknown. Recorded for this sample are 200,000 or so clones; less than 85% of them occurred a single time. Of the sample, 4.5% to 7% falls within the top ten clones. The sequenced material came from PBMCs. All receptors come from a woman aged 18-35 years in good health and CMV-seronegative.

In the case of this clone: A junction boundary mismatches the germline segment, possibly from a read error. V gene TRBV28 combines with J gene TRBJ1-5, with D possibly matching TRBD1 (5 bases). The length of the CDR3 is 12 residues. The germline gives CDR1 MDHEN, CDR2 SYDVKM. CDR3 sequence reads: CSGGVGGQPQHF. The CDR3 region has the DNA TGCTCCGGGGGGGTAGGAGGGCAGCCCCAGCATTTT.

The chain joins TRBV27 to TRBJ2-1, with TRBD2 identical over 11 bases. The J segment lost 9 bases and the V segment lost 3 bases, leaving 10 bases of the junction unmatched. Germline CDR1 and CDR2: MNHEY and SMNVEV (reference sequence). The CDR3 is 16 residues long. CDR3 residues: CASSLFGLAGGSEQFF. CDR3 nucleotide sequence: TGTGCCAGCAGTTTGTTCGGGCTAGCGGGAGGAAGTGAGCAGTTCTTC.

The chain combines TRBV4-1 with TRBJ1-5, with unresolved D. Per germline, CDR1 MGHRA and CDR2 YSYEKL. V gave up 4 bases and J gave up 5 bases, with 12 bases separating them. CDR3 length: 14 amino acids. CDR3 sequence (DNA): TGCGCCAGCAGCCGCTTAGAGCGAGATCAGCCCCAGCATTTT. This gives the protein CASSRLERDQPQHF.

The chain recombines TRBV9 with TRBJ2-7; 7 bases are a match to TRBD2. From germline, CDR1 is SGDLS and CDR2 YYNGEE. There are 14 residues in the CDR3. Trimming removed 4 bases from V and 2 bases from J; junction bases left unmatched: 6. The CDR3 protein is CASSPWEGTYEQYF. In DNA, the CDR3 is TGTGCCAGCAGCCCGTGGGAGGGAACCTACGAGCAGTACTTC.

J is TRBJ2-5 and V is TRBV27; no clear D gene. There are 16 residues in the CDR3. Deletions cut 0 bases from V and 1 base from J, with 12 bases between. Germline V gene data show CDR1 as MNHEY and CDR2 as SMNVEV (reference sequence). CDR3: CASSLSILNSQETQYF. The CDR3 bases are TGTGCCAGCAGTTTATCGATTTTGAACTCCCAAGAGACCCAGTACTTC.